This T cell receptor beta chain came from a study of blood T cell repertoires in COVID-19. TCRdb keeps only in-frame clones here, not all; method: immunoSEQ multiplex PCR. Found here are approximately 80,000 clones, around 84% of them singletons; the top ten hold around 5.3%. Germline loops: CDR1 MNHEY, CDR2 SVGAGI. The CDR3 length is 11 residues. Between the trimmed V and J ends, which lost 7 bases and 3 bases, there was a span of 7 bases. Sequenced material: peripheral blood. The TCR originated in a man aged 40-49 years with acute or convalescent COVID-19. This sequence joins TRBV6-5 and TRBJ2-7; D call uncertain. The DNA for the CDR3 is TGTGCCAGCATTTTCGTCTACGAGCAGTACTTC. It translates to CASIFVYEQYF.